Sequencing of this TCR beta chain was carried out in a study of early T cells in non-severe SARS-CoV-2 infection. This clonotype has a handful of counts. Individual cDNA molecules carried attached unique molecular identifiers. TCRdb re-analysed the 5' RACE reads in MiXCR, keeping a single row per CDR3 protein. Of more than 80,000 distinct CDR3 sequences in the sample, 16% were seen once. There are 17 residues in the CDR3. Germline CDR1 reads MNHEY; CDR2 reads SVGEGT. Trimming removed 6 bases from V and 5 bases from J; junction bases left unmatched: 18. Sequencing was performed on whole blood. The chain links TRBV6-2 or TRBV6-3 to TRBJ2-7; 8 bases align to TRBD2. The sequence derives from an adult who was a healthcare worker with PCR-confirmed SARS-CoV-2 infection or an uninfected control (not recorded which). The CDR3 protein is CASSQHPSGSGPHEQYF. CDR3 sequence (DNA): TGTGCCAGCAGCCAGCACCCAAGCGGGAGCGGCCCCCACGAGCAGTACTTC.